The clone carrying this T cell receptor beta chain has just a few counts. As yet, its antigen is unknown. Regions amplified from RNA transcripts were the TCR beta CDR3 regions. A set of HTBI primers served as the primers for a first-round RT-PCR of the TCR CDR3. Each CDR3 protein gets one entry after TCRdb re-called the multiplex PCR reads with MiXCR. The sample lists about 640,000 distinct CDR3 sequences, roughly 20% occurring once. This entry comes from a study of T cells in Graves' hyperthyroidism and ophthalmopathy. Study-wide results and caveats: Blood held most thyroid clonotypes expanded above 0.001 frequency.

CDR1 is SGHTA, CDR2 FQGNSA, per germline. Germline trimming cut 5 bases from V and 3 bases from J; bases unmatched to any gene: 7. The CDR3 loop spans 16 amino acids. The sequence came from a man aged 25 to 40 with Graves' ophthalmopathy. The sequencing input was blood. The J gene is TRBJ2-1, the V gene TRBV7-2; 10 bases are shared with TRBD2. The CDR3 DNA is TGTGCCAGCAGCCTACGGACTAGCGGAGACTACAATGAGCAGTTCTTC. This translates into CASSLRTSGDYNEQFF.